The 14 T cell receptor beta chains below all came from one sample that was sequenced in a study of T-cell memory formation after mild COVID-19. In TCRdb, the 5' RACE reads were re-called with MiXCR into one record per CDR3 protein. The profile shows around 250,000 distinct CDR3 sequences, roughly 16% of them singletons. The sequenced material came from PBMCs or a T cell subset sorted from them (not recorded which). Receptors originate from a man younger than 35 who had mild COVID-19 (a few samples of this study predate the infection). Cell type and time point are not known.

This clonotype was observed a handful of times. The rearrangement links TRBV15 to TRBJ1-1; D unresolved. This CDR3 spans 12 amino acids. Per the germline V gene, CDR1 is LNHNV and CDR2 is YYDKDF (reference sequence). Between the trimmed V and J ends, which lost 4 bases and 4 bases, there was a span of 7 bases. The CDR3 DNA is TGTGCCACCAGCATGGCTACCACTGAAGCTTTCTTT. It is translated as CATSMATTEAFF.

This clonotype was found many times. The V and J genes are TRBV5-1 and TRBJ2-7, with D possibly TRBD1 on 6 matching bases. From germline, CDR1 is SGHRS and CDR2 YFSETQ. This CDR3 region has 17 residues. V was trimmed by 0 bases and J by 5 bases, leaving 21 bases between them. This CDR3 is CASSLEGPTGIEDEQYF. The CDR3, as DNA: TGCGCCAGCAGCTTGGAGGGCCCTACAGGGATCGAGGACGAGCAGTACTTC. Variable domain in full (rest from reference TRBV5-1 and TRBJ2-7): KAGVTQTPRYLIKTRGQQVTLSCSPISGHRSVSWYQQTPGQGLQFLFEYFSETQRNKGNFPGRFSGRQFSNSRSEMNVSTLELGDSALYLCASSLEGPTGIEDEQYFGPGTRLTVT.

This clonotype was recorded at least ten times. This chain links TRBV9 with TRBJ2-2, with 7 bases identical to TRBD1. The V gene's germline CDR1 is SGDLS and CDR2 YYNGEE. This CDR3 is 16 amino acids long. The V gene end was trimmed by 0 bases and the J gene end by 4 bases; junction bases not matched to a gene: 6. The CDR3 region is CASSVAPGQLTGELFF. CDR3 nucleotides: TGTGCCAGCAGCGTAGCTCCGGGACAGCTCACCGGGGAGCTGTTTTTT.

The chain joins TRBV4-3 to TRBJ2-5, with D possibly TRBD2 on 5 matching bases. The CDR3 is 17 residues long. Trimming stripped 0 bases from V and 1 base from J, with 15 bases between. The germline V gene has CDR1 LGHNA and CDR2 YSLEER. The CDR3 DNA is TGCGCCAGCAGCCAAGACGGCGTGGCGGGTTCCCAAGAGACCCAGTACTTC. It codes for CASSQDGVAGSQETQYF.

The chain carries TRBV4-1 and TRBJ1-6; unclear D gene. From germline, CDR1 is MGHRA and CDR2 YSYEKL. The CDR3 is made up of 15 amino acids. The V and J ends lost 1 base and 2 bases respectively, with 6 bases between them. The CDR3 here is CASSQGTAYNSPLHF. The CDR3, as DNA: TGCGCCAGCAGCCAAGGGACGGCCTATAATTCACCCCTCCACTTT.

The chain has TRBV9 and TRBJ1-5; a possible D gene is TRBD1 (5 bases). V lost 4 bases and J 5 bases, leaving 16 bases between the germline ends. CDR3 size: 15 residues. From germline, CDR1 is SGDLS and CDR2 YYNGEE. This CDR3 is CASSSGEHPDQPQHF. The DNA for the CDR3 is TGTGCCAGCAGCTCGGGGGAACATCCCGATCAGCCCCAGCATTTT.

The chain links TRBV2 to TRBJ2-1; either TRBD1 or TRBD2 may fit D (6 bases each). CDR3 length equals 14 residues. The germline V and J ends were trimmed by 4 bases and 3 bases, with 10 bases remaining between them. Germline CDR1 is SNHLY and CDR2 is FYNNEI. The CDR3 loop reads CASSVEGGYNEQFF. CDR3 nucleotide sequence: TGTGCCAGCAGTGTAGAGGGGGGCTACAATGAGCAGTTCTTC.

V and J are TRBV10-2 and TRBJ2-7; 10 bases agree with TRBD2. The CDR3 runs to 13 residues. Germline trimming cut 8 bases from V and 3 bases from J; bases unmatched to any gene: 4. Germline-derived CDR1 and CDR2 are WSHSY and SAAADI. CDR3 sequence reads: CASATSGYYEQYF. CDR3 nucleotides: TGCGCCAGCGCGACTAGCGGGTACTACGAGCAGTACTTC.

This clonotype was seen a few times. This chain uses TRBV5-1 with TRBJ2-7, with 7 positions matching TRBD1. Germline lookup yields CDR1 SGHRS and CDR2 YFSETQ. This CDR3 comprises 13 residues. V was clipped by 4 bases and J by 6 bases; unmatched bases: 7. The CDR3, as DNA: TGCGCCAGCAGCAAAATCCAGGGGGTCGAGCAGTACTTC. The encoded protein is CASSKIQGVEQYF.

The V and J genes are TRBV2 and TRBJ2-3, with 13 bases fitting TRBD2. J lost 3 bases, V lost 10 bases, and 4 bases had no gene match. Germline V gene lookup returns CDR1 SNHLY and CDR2 FYNNEI. The CDR3 extends over 14 amino acids. CDR3 sequence (DNA): TGTGCCACCAGGACTAGCGGGGGAACAGATACGCAGTATTTT. This translates into CATRTSGGTDTQYF. Full variable domain (missing parts from reference TRBV2 and TRBJ2-3): EPEVTQTPSHQVTQMGQEVILRCVPISNHLYFYWYRQILGQKVEFLVSFYNNEISEKSEIFDDQFSVERPDGSNFTLKIRSTKLEDSAMYFCATRTSGGTDTQYFGPGTRLTVL.

The chain's CDR3 is CASAPQDRRNSPLHF. CDR3 nucleotides: TGTGCCAGCGCCCCCCAGGACAGACGGAATTCACCCCTCCACTTT. V usage is TRBV18 and J usage is TRBJ1-6; the D gene is possibly TRBD1 (6 bases). The CDR3 consists of 15 residues. V dropped 8 bases and J dropped 7 bases, with 18 bases sitting between them. CDR1 is KGHSH and CDR2 is LQKENI in the germline V gene.

V gene TRBV4-2 combines with J gene TRBJ1-4; 8 nucleotides agree with TRBD1. The CDR3 is 14 residues long. CDR1 is LGHNA, CDR2 YNFKEQ, per germline. The J segment lost 8 bases and the V segment lost 6 bases, leaving 8 bases of the junction unmatched. CDR3 in amino acids: CASSFRGREEKLFF. The CDR3 DNA follows: TGTGCCAGCAGTTTCAGGGGGCGAGAGGAAAAACTGTTTTTT.

This chain links TRBV3-1 with TRBJ1-2; 11 bases match TRBD1. Trimming removed 3 bases from V and 3 bases from J; junction bases left unmatched: 3. The CDR3 consists of 15 residues. CDR1 is LGHDT, CDR2 YNNKEL, per germline (reference sequence). The CDR3 is CASSHLGQGDYGYTF. DNA for the CDR3: TGTGCCAGCAGCCACCTGGGACAGGGGGACTATGGCTACACCTTC.

This clonotype was observed a few times. The genes are TRBV29-1 and TRBJ2-1; TRBD2 matches 8 bases. CDR1 SQVTM and CDR2 ANQGSEA come from the germline V gene. CDR3 length: 11 residues. Trimming at V came to 6 bases and at J to 12 bases, leaving 7 bases not matched to a gene. CDR3 in amino acids: CSVPGGDRQFF. CDR3 nucleotide sequence: TGCAGCGTCCCCGGGGGGGATCGGCAGTTCTTC.